One T cell receptor (beta chain) is described in this entry. This record belongs to a study of blood T cell repertoires in COVID-19. Participants were placed into cohorts based on the clinical history they reported. What the recovered Cohort 3 donors had was two negative PCRs, clearance, or symptom resolution. Authors' data handling: Amplification with reference gene primers provided the estimates of nucleated cell counts. Sequencing was performed with immunoSEQ multiplex PCR; in TCRdb, only in-frame clones are kept and a portion is missing. Clone size and V and J calls were adopted from that table, with D and trimming inferred from the DNA. The profile shows fewer than 600,000 clones, roughly 90% of them singletons. Germline V CDR1 and CDR2: LNHDA, SQIVND (reference sequence). The CDR3 extends over 16 amino acids. V dropped 4 bases and J dropped 6 bases, with 19 bases sitting between them.

The chain is built from TRBV19 and TRBJ1-5; possibly TRBD1 for D (6 bases). This receptor was obtained from a woman aged 35 to 49 who had recovered from COVID-19. The sample taken for sequencing was PBMCs or T cells enriched from blood (not recorded which). The DNA of the CDR3 is TGTGCCAGTAGTAGCAAGGGAATAGGGGGTAGTCAGCCCCAGCATTTT. Translation gives CASSSKGIGGSQPQHF.